This is a list of T cell receptor beta chains from one sample in a study of T cells after yellow fever vaccination. A single record per CDR3 protein comes from TCRdb applying MiXCR to the 5' RACE reads. The data hold 310,000 or so distinct CDR3 sequences, with roughly 4% observed a single time. Sequencing was performed on PBMCs, taken on the day of the yellow fever booster vaccination. The origin of the receptors is a man between 18 and 29 years old who received the YFV17D yellow fever vaccine. Both conserved end residues are part of each CDR3. D genes are given only for firm matches. The size entry is marked missing in some rows and otherwise reads once, few, many or a size class.

V gene,D gene,clone size,J gene,CDR3 DNA,CDR3 protein
TRBV20-1,TRBD2,few,TRBJ2-1,TGCAGTGCTTCGCCCCCCTCTACGCGGGGGGGCCTGTGGACCTACAATGAGCAGTTCTTC,CSASPPSTRGGLWTYNEQFF
TRBV20-1,-,-,TRBJ2-3,TGCAGTGCTAGGTGGGTCCCAGATACGCAGTATTTT,CSARWVPDTQYF
TRBV2,-,-,TRBJ2-5,TGTGCCAGCAGTGAAATGGGGGCCGGAAGGGAGACCCAGTACTTC,CASSEMGAGRETQYF
TRBV20-1,-,-,TRBJ2-1,TGCAGTGCTAGCCTAGGGGAAGAGCAGTTCTTC,CSASLGEEQFF
TRBV3-1,-,many,TRBJ1-4,TGTGCCAGCAGCCAAGAGGGTATCCATTCGGGGCATGAAAAACTGTTTTTT,CASSQEGIHSGHEKLFF
TRBV4-1,-,-,TRBJ2-5,TGCGCCAGCAGCCAAGACCAGGGCCAAGAGACCCAGTACTTC,CASSQDQGQETQYF
TRBV7-2,TRBD2,many,TRBJ2-5,TGTGCCAGCAGCCTCGGAGCGGGGGGGCCGGGGACCCAGTACTTC,CASSLGAGGPGTQYF
TRBV29-1,TRBD1,many,TRBJ2-2,TGCAGCGCCCGACAGGGCGACACCGGGGAGCTGTTTTTT,CSARQGDTGELFF
TRBV7-9,TRBD1,many,TRBJ2-7,TGTGCCAGCAGCTTAGGGGACAGTTTCCTACGAGCGCAGTACTTC,CASSLGDSFLRAQYF
TRBV5-6,-,few,TRBJ1-2,TGTGCCAGCAATATCCCGGGGACTAACTATGGCTACACCTTC,CASNIPGTNYGYTF
TRBV5-1,-,many,TRBJ2-3,TGCGCCAGCAGCGTGGACACCGCGGCAGATACGCAGTATTTT,CASSVDTAADTQYF
TRBV27,TRBD2,many,TRBJ2-3,TGTGCCAGCAGTTTATCGATGCAGCGGGGGCCCGCGTATTTT,CASSLSMQRGPAYF
TRBV28,-,many,TRBJ2-7,TGTGCCAGCAGTTACCACGAGCAGTACTTC,CASSYHEQYF
TRBV12-3/TRBV12-4,-,-,TRBJ2-1,TGTGCCAGCAGCCTGGAGGGACGTAAGTCCTACAATGAGCAGTTCTTC,CASSLEGRKSYNEQFF
TRBV3-2,-,few,TRBJ2-1,TGTGCCAGCAGCCAAGACCGGGACTTGTGCTACAATGAGCAGTTCTTC,CASSQDRDLCYNEQFF
TRBV7-2,-,many,TRBJ2-4,TGTGCCAGCAGCACGGGACCGTGGGAAAACATTCAGTACTTC,CASSTGPWENIQYF
TRBV12-3/TRBV12-4,TRBD1,many,TRBJ2-1,TGTGCCAGCGCACATTGGGACAGGGCCTACAATGAGCAGTTCTTC,CASAHWDRAYNEQFF
TRBV7-2,-,-,TRBJ1-2,TGTGCCAGCAGCTTATACGGGGGCCCAAGCTCAACTTATGGCTACACCTTC,CASSLYGGPSSTYGYTF
TRBV7-9,-,-,TRBJ2-6,TGTGCCAGCAGCCGTTATATCGTCTCTGGGGCCAACGTCCTGACTTTC,CASSRYIVSGANVLTF
TRBV12-3/TRBV12-4,-,many,TRBJ2-7,TGTGCCAGCAGTTTTACCCAGGGCGAGCAGTACTTC,CASSFTQGEQYF
TRBV6-2/TRBV6-3,TRBD2,few,TRBJ2-5,TGTGCCAGCAGTGACCGACTAGCGGGGGGAGAGACCCAGTACTTC,CASSDRLAGGETQYF
TRBV6-6,TRBD1,-,TRBJ1-1,TGTGCCAGCAGTTACACAGGGGGGGACACTGAAGCTTTCTTT,CASSYTGGDTEAFF
TRBV7-2,TRBD2,many,TRBJ2-7,TGTGCCAGCAGCTTTCAACTAGCGGGGGTCTACGAGCAGTACTTC,CASSFQLAGVYEQYF
TRBV5-1,TRBD2,few,TRBJ2-1,TGCGCCAGCAGCGATAGAGCGGGGGCCCGCTACAATGAGCAGTTCTTC,CASSDRAGARYNEQFF
TRBV10-3,TRBD1,-,TRBJ1-1,TGTGCCATCAGGGGGACAGCGAACACTGAAGCTTTCTTT,CAIRGTANTEAFF
TRBV7-9,-,many,TRBJ2-5,TGTGCCAGCAGCTTAGGGGGTGCTAACCAAGAGACCCAGTACTTC,CASSLGGANQETQYF
TRBV18,TRBD2,few,TRBJ2-3,TGTGCCAGCTCACCCACTAGCGGGCTTGGCACAGATACGCAGTATTTT,CASSPTSGLGTDTQYF
TRBV29-1,-,-,TRBJ2-1,TGCAGCGTTGTCTGGACTTCGCACAATGAGCAGTTCTTC,CSVVWTSHNEQFF
TRBV7-2,-,-,TRBJ2-3,TGTGCCAGCAGCCGAGGAGGGGCGGGAACAGATACGCAGTATTTT,CASSRGGAGTDTQYF
TRBV29-1,TRBD1,many,TRBJ1-2,TGCAGCGTGGGGACAGGCCTTAACTATGGCTACACCTTC,CSVGTGLNYGYTF
TRBV24-1,-,few,TRBJ1-1,TGTGCCACCAGTGCCGCAGGCCAGGGAGAGTTAACGAACACTGAAGCTTTCTTT,CATSAAGQGELTNTEAFF
TRBV19,-,few,TRBJ2-3,TGTGCCAGTAGTAAGGAGGGACAGCGGGTTGTCGGCACAGATACGCAGTATTTT,CASSKEGQRVVGTDTQYF
TRBV23-1,TRBD1,-,TRBJ2-7,TGCGCCAGCAGTCAATCGGGGACAGGGGCCGACTACGAGCAGTACTTC,CASSQSGTGADYEQYF
TRBV7-6,TRBD2,many,TRBJ2-5,TGTGCCAGCACCTGGGCTAGCGGGGGGTCGTTGGAGACCCAGTACTTC,CASTWASGGSLETQYF
TRBV11-2,-,-,TRBJ1-5,TGTGCCAGCAGCCCCGGACACCTCGGGGGACAGCCCCAGCATTTT,CASSPGHLGGQPQHF
TRBV7-2,-,many,TRBJ2-3,TGTGCCAGCAGCCCAGAGGCTCATAATACGCAGTATTTT,CASSPEAHNTQYF
TRBV19,-,few,TRBJ1-2,TGTGCCAGTAGTCTCGGACCTAGCTACACCTTC,CASSLGPSYTF
TRBV7-3,-,-,TRBJ1-1,TGTGCCAGCAGCAGGTACAGGGACGGGTGTGAAGCTTTCTTT,CASSRYRDGCEAFF
TRBV12-3/TRBV12-4,TRBD1,many,TRBJ1-2,TGTGCCAGCGAGGGACAGGGGGCGACGGGCTACACCTTC,CASEGQGATGYTF
TRBV11-3,-,many,TRBJ2-2,TGTGCCAGCAGCCATCGAAAAACCGGGGAGCTGTTTTTT,CASSHRKTGELFF
TRBV5-1,-,many,TRBJ2-1,TGCGCCAGCAGCTTGGCCCCCGGCAATGAGCAGTTCTTC,CASSLAPGNEQFF
TRBV5-6,TRBD2,many,TRBJ2-3,TGTGCCAGCAGCTTGGACGCCCTGCGGGGGGATACGCAGTATTTT,CASSLDALRGDTQYF
TRBV7-2,TRBD2,many,TRBJ2-3,TGTGCCAGCAGCCGCCCGGCCGTAGCGGGACCCACCTCAGGTGCTCCAGATACGCAGTATTTT,CASSRPAVAGPTSGAPDTQYF
TRBV12-3/TRBV12-4,TRBD2,few,TRBJ2-3,TGTGCCAGCAATTACGGATCCGGGACTAGCGGGGCCACAGATACGCAGTATTTT,CASNYGSGTSGATDTQYF
TRBV6-5,-,many,TRBJ2-2,TGTGCCAGCAGCCGCATGGGCACCGGGGAGCTGTTTTTT,CASSRMGTGELFF
TRBV6-1,TRBD1,many,TRBJ2-3,TGTGCCAGCAGTGACCCGACAGGGGACACAGATACGCAGTATTTT,CASSDPTGDTDTQYF
TRBV20-1,TRBD2,many,TRBJ2-2,TGCAGTGCTCCTAGCGGGGGGGCCGACGGGGAGCTGTTTTTT,CSAPSGGADGELFF
TRBV7-2,-,few,TRBJ2-5,TGTGCCAGCAGCCTAGTACATTCGGGTCAAGAGACCCAGTACTTC,CASSLVHSGQETQYF
TRBV12-3/TRBV12-4,TRBD2,many,TRBJ2-1,TGTGCCAGCAGTTACCGTGGACTAGCTGGGAAGTCGGGTGAGCAGTTCTTC,CASSYRGLAGKSGEQFF